This T cell receptor beta chain was captured in a study of cytomegalovirus exposure and HLA in healthy donors. Amplification used 60 Vbeta primers and 13 Jbeta primers. Assay: immunoSEQ multiplex PCR; the TCRdb copy retains only in-frame clones and omits some. The sample has about 140,000 clones, about 74% seen once. V lost 1 base, J lost 4 bases, and 8 bases stayed unmatched. CDR1 is SGHRS, CDR2 YFSETQ, per germline. This CDR3 region has 16 residues. Findings of the study overall: A list of 150 to 200 TCR beta chains associated with cytomegalovirus was given. Later work found that TCR association rates differed between HLA loci; DRB1 had the most and HLA-C the fewest. Presence/absence analyses treated sequencing depth as roughly uniform across donors.

To note about this clone: Its antigen is not known.

This TCR was recovered from a male donor in good health and CMV-seronegative. The V and J genes are TRBV5-1 and TRBJ2-3; 8 nucleotides agree with TRBD2. Material for sequencing was PBMCs. The CDR3 loop reads CASSLIGAGGPDTQYF. CDR3 nucleotide sequence: TGCGCCAGCAGCTTGATTGGTGCGGGGGGACCAGATACGCAGTATTTT.